These 12 T cell receptor beta chains originate from one sample sequenced in a study of blood T cell repertoires in COVID-19. The data were produced by immunoSEQ multiplex PCR, yet TCRdb's version contains in-frame clones alone and is incomplete. Found here are approximately 280,000 clones, around 90% of them singletons; the top ten hold 1.5% to 2%. Sequencing was carried out using PBMCs or T cells enriched from blood (not recorded which). The receptors shown here come from a woman between 18 and 29 years old with acute COVID-19.

The V and J genes are TRBV5-6 and TRBJ2-3; D is undetermined. The germline V gene encodes CDR1 SGHDT and CDR2 YYEEEE. V lost 0 bases and J 0 bases, leaving 11 bases between the germline ends. The CDR3 runs 16 residues. As DNA, the CDR3 is TGTGCCAGCAGCTTGGAAGACATCTTTAGCACAGATACGCAGTATTTT. It encodes CASSLEDIFSTDTQYF. Supplemented by reference TRBV5-6 and TRBJ2-3, the full variable domain reads DAGVTQSPTHLIKTRGQQVTLRCSPKSGHDTVSWYQQALGQGPQFIFQYYEEEERQRGNFPDRFSGHQFPNYSSELNVNALLLGDSALYLCASSLEDIFSTDTQYFGPGTRLTVL.

V gene TRBV7-9 combines with J gene TRBJ1-2; D may be TRBD1 (5 bases). CDR3 length: 14 residues. Trimming took off 3 bases at V and 4 bases at J, with 12 bases between the two ends. Germline assignment: CDR1 SEHNR and CDR2 FQNEAQ (reference sequence). CDR3 protein: CASSFGNQGYGYTF. The CDR3 bases are TGTGCCAGCAGCTTTGGGAACCAGGGCTATGGCTACACCTTC.

In its sample, this clone was seen a few times. The genes are TRBV28 and TRBJ2-7; 7 positions agree with TRBD2. J was trimmed by 6 bases and V by 5 bases; bases with no gene match: 10. This CDR3 contains 14 residues. CDR1 and CDR2 from the germline V gene are MDHEN and SYDVKM. CDR3 in DNA: TGTGCCAGCAGTCTCCCAGGCGGGAGCGGCGAGCAGTACTTC. Amino acids: CASSLPGGSGEQYF.

This clone was observed a few times. The chain recombines TRBV7-2 with TRBJ1-6; perhaps TRBD1 as D (5 bases). The CDR3 is 15 residues long. CDR1 is SGHTA, CDR2 FQGNSA, per germline. V lost 4 bases and J lost 7, with 14 bases in between. Here the CDR3 DNA reads TGTGCCAGCAGCTATCAGGGCAGCGGGAATTCACCCCTCCACTTT. Its translation is CASSYQGSGNSPLHF. The variable domain in full, with the rest retrieved from reference TRBV7-2 and TRBJ1-6, is GAGVSQSPSNKVTEKGKDVELRCDPISGHTALYWYRQSLGQGLEFLIYFQGNSAPDKSGLPSDRFSAERTGGSVSTLTIQRTQQEDSAVYLCASSYQGSGNSPLHFGNGTRLTVT.

The chain employs TRBV5-1 and TRBJ1-2; 9 nucleotides line up with TRBD1. The CDR3 covers 15 residues. The V gene end was trimmed by 5 bases and the J gene end by 2 bases; junction bases not matched to a gene: 7. In germline, CDR1 is SGHRS, CDR2 YFSETQ. CDR3 residues: CASRAQGARNYGYTF. In DNA, the CDR3 is TGCGCCAGCAGGGCACAGGGGGCTCGGAACTATGGCTACACCTTC.

This clone has more than one count but fewer than ten. The CDR3 reads CAWRGAYSNQPQHF. The CDR3 nucleotides read TGTGCCTGGAGAGGAGCATATAGCAATCAGCCCCAGCATTTT. The genes are TRBV30 and TRBJ1-5; D is undetermined. CDR3 length: 14 amino acids. The ends were cut back, 3 bases at V and 0 bases at J, with 9 bases in the middle. The germline CDR1 and CDR2 sequences are GTSNPN and SVGIG (reference sequence).

Comment on this clone: The sample carries other DNA sequences with the same CDR3. The gene calls are TRBV18 and TRBJ2-7; 8 positions match TRBD1. The CDR3 spans 14 residues. V was clipped by 3 bases and J by 3 bases; unmatched bases: 4. Germline CDR1 and CDR2: KGHSH and LQKENI. DNA for the CDR3: TGTGCCAGCTCACCCGGGACAGGTGACTACGAGCAGTACTTC. Amino acids: CASSPGTGDYEQYF. Based on the CDR3 plus reference TRBV18 and TRBJ2-7, the full variable domain is NAGVMQNPRHLVRRRGQEARLRCSPMKGHSHVYWYRQLPEEGLKFMVYLQKENIIDESGMPKERFSAEFPKEGPSILRIQQVVRGDSAAYFCASSPGTGDYEQYFGPGTRLTVT.

The chain uses TRBV6-5 and TRBJ2-7, with a tentative D call TRBD2 (6 bases). This CDR3 comprises 14 residues. Per the germline V gene, CDR1 is MNHEY and CDR2 is SVGAGI. Trimming stripped 8 bases from V and 3 bases from J, with 17 bases between. In DNA form, the CDR3 reads TGTGCCAGCGGGAGGCAGGGAGGAGACTACGAGCAGTACTTC. As protein: CASGRQGGDYEQYF.

The chain links TRBV5-1 to TRBJ2-2, with 16 bases fitting TRBD2. Germline-derived CDR1 and CDR2 are SGHRS and YFSETQ. There are 20 residues in the CDR3. V was clipped by 4 bases and J by 2 bases; unmatched bases: 11. CDR3 region: CASSPRPGLAGGPNTGELFF. In DNA form, the CDR3 reads TGCGCCAGCAGCCCTCGACCGGGACTAGCGGGAGGGCCCAACACCGGGGAGCTGTTTTTT.

This chain uses TRBV28 with TRBJ1-5; D possibly corresponds to TRBD1 (6 bases). Trimming took 7 bases from V and 6 from J, leaving 19 bases between them. This CDR3 region has 15 residues. Germline CDR1 reads MDHEN; CDR2 reads SYDVKM. CDR3 in amino acids: CASTQMSGGGQPQHF. The CDR3 DNA follows: TGTGCCAGCACCCAAATGAGCGGGGGCGGTCAGCCCCAGCATTTT.

J is TRBJ1-1 and V is TRBV28; 8 nucleotides line up with TRBD1. CDR1 and CDR2 (germline): MDHEN, SYDVKM. V lost 6 bases to trimming and J lost 4 bases; unmatched junction nucleotides: 7. CDR3 length: 14 amino acids. CDR3 residues: CASSRITGGTEAFF. CDR3 sequence (DNA): TGTGCCAGCAGCCGAATAACAGGGGGCACTGAAGCTTTCTTT.

The J gene is TRBJ2-7, the V gene TRBV7-6; TRBD2 matches at 12 bases. This CDR3 region has 15 residues. The ends lost 3 bases at V and 6 bases at J; junction bases unmatched: 6. CDR1 is SGHVS, CDR2 FNYEAQ, per germline. The CDR3 DNA sequence: TGTGCCAGCAGCTTGCAGACTAGCGGGAGCTCCGAGCAGTACTTC. Its protein product is CASSLQTSGSSEQYF.